Described below is a single T cell receptor (beta chain) sequence and its context. The source of the sample is a study of blood T cell repertoires in COVID-19. Produced via immunoSEQ multiplex PCR; TCRdb's table is partial and in-frame only. The sample lists around 86,000 clones, approximately 81% occurring once. The CDR3 is made up of 14 amino acids. Germline V CDR1 and CDR2: MNHEY, SVGEGT. The V segment lost 5 bases and the J segment 4 bases; nucleotides outside the gene matches: 6. The sample comprised peripheral blood. The source is an elderly man with acute or convalescent COVID-19. This rearrangement joins TRBV6-2 or TRBV6-3 to TRBJ2-7; TRBD2 agrees at 9 bases. The CDR3 here is CASSTREGRYEQYF. In DNA, the CDR3 is TGTGCCAGCAGTACGCGGGAGGGTCGGTACGAGCAGTACTTC.